This note documents a single T cell receptor beta chain sequence. TCRdb's copy holds only in-frame clones and misses some; the assay was immunoSEQ multiplex PCR. The sample has about 230,000 clones; approximately 80% are singletons. This record belongs to a study of blood T cell repertoires in COVID-19. At the level of the study: Samples taken during acute and convalescent COVID-19 were collected in the United States, Italy and Spain. From T cells, B-cell-depleted T cells, or PBMCs came the material, which was cDNA or gDNA.

This CDR3 region has 16 residues. Trimming removed 2 bases from V and 1 base from J; junction bases left unmatched: 4. The germline V gene encodes CDR1 LGHDT and CDR2 YNNKEL (reference sequence). This chain connects TRBV3-1 (or the pseudogene TRBV3-2) to TRBJ1-1; 10 bases map to TRBD1. The sample consisted of peripheral blood. The source of this sequence is a woman in her 50s with acute or convalescent COVID-19. The CDR3 is CASSQPGQGTNTEAFF. The DNA for the CDR3 is TGTGCCAGCAGCCAACCGGGACAGGGGACGAACACTGAAGCTTTCTTT.